This TCR beta chain was documented in a study of T cell changes during pregnancy in multiple sclerosis. Generated by immunoSEQ multiplex PCR, the TCRdb table keeps only in-frame clones and is missing some. The data hold some 23,000 clones, with approximately 86% observed a single time. The ends were cut back, 2 bases at V and 11 bases at J, with 10 bases in the middle. Germline CDR1 is MNHEY and CDR2 is SVGAGI. The CDR3 spans 11 residues. The table lists this clone with a few counts. The TCR comes from a female donor in good health, enrolled as a control in a pregnancy study. The chain combines TRBV6-5 with TRBJ2-7, with D perhaps matching TRBD2 (5 bases). This specimen consisted of CD4+ T cells from peripheral blood mononuclear cells, obtained in the first trimester of pregnancy. This CDR3 is CASSYLGVKYF. CDR3 bases: TGTGCCAGCAGTTACCTCGGGGTAAAGTACTTC.